This T cell receptor beta chain emerged from a study of blood T cells in healthy people across ages. Study-level points and caveats: Without sorted subsets, naive and antigen-experienced compartments could not be conclusively compared.

As to this clonotype: Its antigen remains unidentified.

It was with a sample-barcoded 5' primer and a J-beta primer mix that a second PCR of about 6 to 12 cycles was run. Template switching added a 12-random-nucleotide identifier to every cDNA molecule. Via MiXCR, TCRdb re-called the 5' RACE reads, giving one row per CDR3 protein. The data contain approximately 940,000 distinct CDR3 sequences, about 48% of them singletons. The CDR3 spans 18 residues. With V trimmed by 0 bases and J by 4 bases, 12 bases remained unmatched. Germline-derived CDR1 and CDR2 are LGHDT and YNNKEL (reference sequence). The source material was blood. The rearrangement links TRBV3-1 to TRBJ2-5, with 9 bases fitting TRBD2. This TCR was sampled from a man younger than 40 in good health. The chain's CDR3 is CASSQDSFKRGVAETQYF. CDR3 nucleotides: TGTGCCAGCAGCCAAGACTCTTTTAAGCGGGGGGTTGCAGAGACCCAGTACTTC.